The clone carrying this TCR beta chain has just a few counts. Its antigen is unknown. The record originates from a study of CD8 T cells in ankylosing spondylitis. Study-level points and caveats: A subset of motif variants has previously been described in the synovial fluid and blood of reactive arthritis. There was a TCR beta motif, made of eight highly homologous variants, that appeared characteristic of ankylosing spondylitis blood. The authors reported significant enrichment of disease-linked clones in matched ankylosing spondylitis synovial fluid.

With 0 bases clipped from V and 4 bases from J, the junction kept 4 bases outside the gene matches. The CDR3 consists of 14 residues. Germline V gene lookup returns CDR1 DFQATT and CDR2 SNEGSKA (reference sequence). Libraries for TCR beta were made by quantitative 5'-RACE with molecular barcodes. A single record per CDR3 protein comes from TCRdb applying MiXCR to the 5' RACE reads. The sample consists of 100,000 to 150,000 distinct CDR3 sequences, 17% of them appearing once. Sequenced material: blood, either unsorted or a sorted T cell fraction (not recorded which). The rearrangement joins TRBV20-1 to TRBJ2-5, with 8 bases aligning to TRBD1. The TCR was taken from a male donor with ankylosing spondylitis. In nucleotides, the CDR3 is TGCAGTGCTAGAGACACAGGGGGTCGAGAGACCCAGTACTTC. Protein: CSARDTGGRETQYF.